This record concerns one T cell receptor beta chain sequence. This record belongs to a study of cytomegalovirus exposure and HLA in healthy donors. Produced via immunoSEQ multiplex PCR; TCRdb's table is partial and in-frame only. The sample has approximately 160,000 clones, less than 90% seen once. Sequenced: PBMCs. This receptor was obtained from a woman aged 18-30 years in good health and CMV-seropositive.

The CDR3 nucleotides are TGTGCCAGCAGCATTGGGGACCAGGGGGCCCTTGAGGAGACCCAGTACTTC. The encoded protein is CASSIGDQGALEETQYF. The chain recombines TRBV5-5 with TRBJ2-5; TRBD1 matches at 8 bases. The CDR3 length is 17 residues. The ends lost 4 bases at V and 5 bases at J; junction bases unmatched: 16. CDR1 SGHKS and CDR2 YYEKEE come from the germline V gene (reference sequence). Complete variable domain (other parts from reference TRBV5-5 and TRBJ2-5): DAGVTQSPTHLIKTRGQQVTLRCSPISGHKSVSWYQQVLGQGPQFIFQYYEKEERGRGNFPDRFSARQFPNYSSELNVNALLLGDSALYLCASSIGDQGALEETQYFGPGTRLLVL.